This is a list of T cell receptor beta chains from one sample in a study of blood T cell repertoires in COVID-19. Assay: immunoSEQ multiplex PCR; the TCRdb copy retains only in-frame clones and omits some. The table lists about 260,000 clones, roughly nine tenths of them singletons. The sequenced sample was peripheral blood. These receptors originate from a man aged 60 to 75 who had recovered from COVID-19. Both conserved end residues are part of each CDR3. Fields, in order: V gene, J gene, clone size, D gene, CDR3 DNA, CDR3 protein. D genes are given only for firm matches. Clone size is shown for a subset of rows, as once, few, many or a class of expanded clone.

V gene: TRBV4-2
J gene: TRBJ1-2
clone size: .
D gene: .
CDR3 DNA: TGTGCCAGCAGCCAAGAGGGGAGAAGCCGCTACACCTTC
CDR3 protein: CASSQEGRSRYTF

V gene: TRBV9
J gene: TRBJ2-7
clone size: .
D gene: .
CDR3 DNA: TGTGCCAGCAGCCCGACGGAGGGGGCAAGCTCCTACGAGCAGTACTTC
CDR3 protein: CASSPTEGASSYEQYF

V gene: TRBV5-8
J gene: TRBJ2-7
clone size: .
D gene: .
CDR3 DNA: TGTGCCAGCAGCTCCGAGGGTGAGACTACGGGGGTCGGGCAGTACTTC
CDR3 protein: CASSSEGETTGVGQYF

V gene: TRBV10-2
J gene: TRBJ2-2
clone size: .
D gene: TRBD2
CDR3 DNA: TGCGCCAGCAGTGGTTGGACTAGCGGGGGCACCGGGGAGCTGTTTTTT
CDR3 protein: CASSGWTSGGTGELFF

V gene: TRBV13
J gene: TRBJ2-7
clone size: .
D gene: .
CDR3 DNA: TGTGCCAGCAGCACCCCCGGCAGGGGGGTAAGTTGGGAGCAGTACTTC
CDR3 protein: CASSTPGRGVSWEQYF

V gene: TRBV5-5
J gene: TRBJ1-6
clone size: .
D gene: .
CDR3 DNA: TGTGCCAGCAGCTTGGAACTCTCCCCGACGCGGGCGCGTTCACCCCTCCACTTT
CDR3 protein: CASSLELSPTRARSPLHF

V gene: TRBV4-1
J gene: TRBJ1-5
clone size: few
D gene: TRBD1
CDR3 DNA: TGCGCCAGCAGCCAAGAGCCCTGGGCAGGGGGGAATCAGCCCCAGCATTTT
CDR3 protein: CASSQEPWAGGNQPQHF

V gene: TRBV4-2
J gene: TRBJ2-1
clone size: .
D gene: .
CDR3 DNA: TGTGCCAGCAGTCGTCTGGGGGGCTCCTACAATGAGCAGTTCTTC
CDR3 protein: CASSRLGGSYNEQFF

V gene: TRBV6-6
J gene: TRBJ1-1
clone size: .
D gene: TRBD1
CDR3 DNA: TGTGCCAGCAGTTTTGGGACAGGGGCTTTCTTT
CDR3 protein: CASSFGTGAFF

V gene: TRBV11-2
J gene: TRBJ1-2
clone size: few
D gene: .
CDR3 DNA: TGTGCCAGCAGCTTAGTTCAGGGTTATGGCTACACCTTC
CDR3 protein: CASSLVQGYGYTF

V gene: TRBV19
J gene: TRBJ1-5
clone size: once
D gene: .
CDR3 DNA: TGTGCCAGTAGTATACTCCAGGGAGGCGGCAATCAGCCCCAGCATTTT
CDR3 protein: CASSILQGGGNQPQHF

V gene: TRBV4-2
J gene: TRBJ2-7
clone size: .
D gene: TRBD2
CDR3 DNA: TGTGCCAGCAGCCCCCGGGGGGGGGCGGGGGACGAGCAGTACTTC
CDR3 protein: CASSPRGGAGDEQYF

V gene: TRBV7-2
J gene: TRBJ2-7
clone size: .
D gene: TRBD1
CDR3 DNA: TGTGCCAGCAGCCCAGGGACAGGGTGGGAGCAGTACTTC
CDR3 protein: CASSPGTGWEQYF

V gene: TRBV2
J gene: TRBJ1-6
clone size: few
D gene: .
CDR3 DNA: TGTGCCAGCAGTGAAAGGCAGGGGAGCGCCTATAATTCACCCCTCCACTTT
CDR3 protein: CASSERQGSAYNSPLHF

V gene: TRBV27
J gene: TRBJ1-3
clone size: .
D gene: TRBD1
CDR3 DNA: TGTGCCAGCAGTGCAGGGGGAGCTGGAAACACCATATATTTT
CDR3 protein: CASSAGGAGNTIYF

V gene: TRBV7-9
J gene: TRBJ1-4
clone size: .
D gene: .
CDR3 DNA: TGTGCCAGCAGCACACAGCAGGAAGCTAATGAAAAACTGTTTTTT
CDR3 protein: CASSTQQEANEKLFF

V gene: TRBV9
J gene: TRBJ2-2
clone size: .
D gene: .
CDR3 DNA: TGTGCCAGCTCCACGGGGAACAGGGCAAACACCGGGGAGCTGTTTTTT
CDR3 protein: CASSTGNRANTGELFF

V gene: TRBV5-1
J gene: TRBJ1-6
clone size: .
D gene: TRBD1
CDR3 DNA: TGCGCCAGCAGCACGGGGGACAGGGCCCCCCTCCACTTT
CDR3 protein: CASSTGDRAPLHF

V gene: TRBV5-6
J gene: TRBJ1-4
clone size: .
D gene: .
CDR3 DNA: TGTGCCAGCAGCTCATACCGGGACACCCATGGGGAAAAACTGTTTTTT
CDR3 protein: CASSSYRDTHGEKLFF

V gene: TRBV7-3
J gene: TRBJ2-1
clone size: .
D gene: .
CDR3 DNA: TGTGCCAGCAGCCGTTCCGCAGATCTAGGTGGGCAGTTCTTC
CDR3 protein: CASSRSADLGGQFF

V gene: TRBV4-2
J gene: TRBJ1-2
clone size: .
D gene: TRBD1
CDR3 DNA: TGTGCCAGCAGCCAAGATTCGTCGAGACAGGGGGTTGGCTACACCTTC
CDR3 protein: CASSQDSSRQGVGYTF

V gene: TRBV5-3
J gene: TRBJ1-1
clone size: once
D gene: TRBD1
CDR3 DNA: TGTGCCAGAAGGCGTGGACAGGAGAACACTGAAGCTTTCTTT
CDR3 protein: CARRRGQENTEAFF

V gene: TRBV23-1
J gene: TRBJ1-5
clone size: once
D gene: .
CDR3 DNA: TGCGCCAGCAGTCACCTCTCACAGGGAAAGCTGCCCCAGCATTTT
CDR3 protein: CASSHLSQGKLPQHF

V gene: TRBV6-6
J gene: TRBJ2-7
clone size: .
D gene: .
CDR3 DNA: TGTGCCAGCAGTTACTTGGGCCAATACGAGCAGTACTTC
CDR3 protein: CASSYLGQYEQYF

V gene: TRBV7-2
J gene: TRBJ1-3
clone size: .
D gene: TRBD1
CDR3 DNA: TGTGCCAGCAGCTTAGGGCCCCCGACAGGGTCTGGAAACACCATATATTTT
CDR3 protein: CASSLGPPTGSGNTIYF

V gene: TRBV7-9
J gene: TRBJ1-5
clone size: .
D gene: .
CDR3 DNA: TGTGCCAGCAGCTTAGGGGCTATGAGCAATCAGCCCCAGCATTTT
CDR3 protein: CASSLGAMSNQPQHF

V gene: TRBV2
J gene: TRBJ1-1
clone size: .
D gene: .
CDR3 DNA: TGTGCCAGCAATTTCCGGAACACTGAAGCTTTCTTT
CDR3 protein: CASNFRNTEAFF

V gene: TRBV9
J gene: TRBJ1-2
clone size: .
D gene: .
CDR3 DNA: TGTGCCAGCAGCACACTCATACAGGGCCTCGGCTATGGCTACACCTTC
CDR3 protein: CASSTLIQGLGYGYTF

V gene: TRBV3-1/TRBV3-2
J gene: TRBJ2-7
clone size: .
D gene: TRBD1
CDR3 DNA: TGTGCCAGCAGCCACCAGGGGGCTGGCGAGCAGTACTTC
CDR3 protein: CASSHQGAGEQYF

V gene: TRBV11-2
J gene: TRBJ2-3
clone size: .
D gene: .
CDR3 DNA: TGTGCCAGCAGCGTTAGGGGGGGCGGGACAGATACGCAGTATTTT
CDR3 protein: CASSVRGGGTDTQYF

V gene: TRBV28
J gene: TRBJ2-2
clone size: .
D gene: .
CDR3 DNA: TGTGCCAGCAGTTTATCGGCGGGGATAACCGGGGAGCTGTTTTTT
CDR3 protein: CASSLSAGITGELFF

V gene: TRBV5-1
J gene: TRBJ2-7
clone size: .
D gene: .
CDR3 DNA: TGCGCCAGCAGCTTCACAGGGAACGAGCAGTACTTC
CDR3 protein: CASSFTGNEQYF

V gene: TRBV7-9
J gene: TRBJ1-5
clone size: few
D gene: TRBD1
CDR3 DNA: TGTGCCAGCAGCTTGTCAGGGGGGTTCAATCAGCCCCAGCATTTT
CDR3 protein: CASSLSGGFNQPQHF

V gene: TRBV6-1
J gene: TRBJ1-2
clone size: .
D gene: .
CDR3 DNA: TGTGCCAGCAGTGAGTCAGGGAACTATGGCTACACCTTC
CDR3 protein: CASSESGNYGYTF

V gene: TRBV9
J gene: TRBJ2-3
clone size: .
D gene: .
CDR3 DNA: TGTGCCAGCAGCGCCCGCGGGGACCGCACAGATACGCAGTATTTT
CDR3 protein: CASSARGDRTDTQYF

V gene: TRBV19
J gene: TRBJ2-3
clone size: .
D gene: .
CDR3 DNA: TGTGCCAGTAGTATACGGCGGGGAGTGGGAGATACGCAGTATTTT
CDR3 protein: CASSIRRGVGDTQYF

V gene: TRBV27
J gene: TRBJ1-6
clone size: .
D gene: TRBD1
CDR3 DNA: TGTGCCAGCAGCTCACAGGGGGCGAGGAATTCACCCCTCCACTTT
CDR3 protein: CASSSQGARNSPLHF

V gene: TRBV5-6
J gene: TRBJ1-2
clone size: .
D gene: TRBD1
CDR3 DNA: TGTGCCAGCAGCTTGGAAATGCAGGGGGGCCCTTGGGATGGCTACACCTTC
CDR3 protein: CASSLEMQGGPWDGYTF

V gene: TRBV6-6
J gene: TRBJ2-1
clone size: few
D gene: .
CDR3 DNA: TGTGCCAGCAGTTCGGGGTATGAGCAGTTCTTC
CDR3 protein: CASSSGYEQFF

V gene: TRBV29-1
J gene: TRBJ1-1
clone size: .
D gene: .
CDR3 DNA: TGCAGCGTCACCGTCGGGGGAGGGGGCACTGAAGCTTTCTTT
CDR3 protein: CSVTVGGGGTEAFF

V gene: TRBV6-6
J gene: TRBJ1-5
clone size: .
D gene: TRBD1
CDR3 DNA: TGTGCCAACCTCTGGGGACAGGGGTATAGCAATCAGCCCCAGCATTTT
CDR3 protein: CANLWGQGYSNQPQHF

V gene: TRBV9
J gene: TRBJ2-2
clone size: .
D gene: TRBD1
CDR3 DNA: TGTGCCAGCAGCGTAGACAGGGGCTCCGGGGAGCTGTTTTTT
CDR3 protein: CASSVDRGSGELFF

V gene: TRBV3-1/TRBV3-2
J gene: TRBJ1-4
clone size: .
D gene: .
CDR3 DNA: TGTGCCAGCAGCCAAGGCAGTGAAAAACTGTTTTTT
CDR3 protein: CASSQGSEKLFF

V gene: TRBV7-3
J gene: TRBJ2-3
clone size: .
D gene: TRBD1
CDR3 DNA: TGTGCCAGCAGCCCGGGACAGACCAGCACAGATACGCAGTATTTT
CDR3 protein: CASSPGQTSTDTQYF

V gene: TRBV24-1
J gene: TRBJ2-5
clone size: .
D gene: TRBD2
CDR3 DNA: TGTGCCACCAGTGATTTATTAGCGGGGGGTGGAGAGACCCAGTACTTC
CDR3 protein: CATSDLLAGGGETQYF

V gene: TRBV5-1
J gene: TRBJ1-5
clone size: .
D gene: .
CDR3 DNA: TGCGCCAGCAGCTTCCGGCAGGGCGGTCAGCCCCAGCATTTT
CDR3 protein: CASSFRQGGQPQHF